These 17 T cell receptor beta chains came from one sample sequenced in a study of cytomegalovirus exposure and HLA in healthy donors. PCR employed 60 Vbeta and 13 Jbeta primers. Some clones are missing from TCRdb's copy, which holds only in-frame ones; the method was immunoSEQ multiplex PCR. The sample shows 180,000 or so clones, around 75% of them seen only once. The material sequenced was PBMCs. These receptors originate from a woman in her thirties or forties in good health and CMV-seropositive.

The chain recombines TRBV4-1 with TRBJ2-7, with D possibly being TRBD2 (5 bases). The V and J ends lost 2 bases and 2 bases respectively, with 10 bases between them. From germline, CDR1 is MGHRA and CDR2 YSYEKL. CDR3 length: 14 amino acids. The CDR3 loop reads CASSQPDGTYEQYF. CDR3 sequence (DNA): TGCGCCAGCAGCCAACCGGACGGGACCTACGAGCAGTACTTC.

The rearrangement uses TRBV7-2 and TRBJ2-7; maybe TRBD2 (5 bases). Germline loops: CDR1 SGHTA, CDR2 FQGNSA. There are 14 residues in the CDR3. Trimming cost V 3 bases and J 2 bases, with 11 bases left between them. CDR3 DNA sequence: TGTGCCAGCAGCTTCCAATCGGGGACCTACGAGCAGTACTTC. Its translation is CASSFQSGTYEQYF.

This clone has only a few counts. The chain recombines TRBV2 with TRBJ2-7; the D is unclear. The V end lost 6 bases, the J end lost 3 bases, and 9 bases lay between the germline ends. The CDR3 sequence is 12 residues long. Germline lookup yields CDR1 SNHLY and CDR2 FYNNEI. CDR3 in amino acids: CASSGGYYEQYF. CDR3 in DNA: TGTGCCAGCAGCGGCGGATACTACGAGCAGTACTTC.

In DNA form, the CDR3 reads TGTGCCAGCAGTTTGGGGGCGCTGGGGAATACCTACGAGCAGTACTTC. Translating gives CASSLGALGNTYEQYF. The V call is TRBV27, the J call TRBJ2-7; a possible D gene is TRBD1 (6 bases). Trimming took 3 bases from V and 2 from J, leaving 17 bases between them. Germline V gene sequence: CDR1 MNHEY, CDR2 SMNVEV (reference sequence). This CDR3 contains 16 residues.

The chain links TRBV19 to TRBJ2-7; 15 bases match TRBD2. Germline loops: CDR1 LNHDA, CDR2 SQIVND (reference sequence). This CDR3 region has 19 residues. With 4 bases clipped from V and 0 bases from J, the junction kept 10 bases outside the gene matches. In DNA form, the CDR3 reads TGTGCCAGTAGTACTACATTTGGACTAGCGGGAGGGGACTCCTACGAGCAGTACTTC. Amino acids: CASSTTFGLAGGDSYEQYF.

This chain links TRBV2 with TRBJ2-1; 7 nucleotides agree with TRBD1. Germline V gives CDR1 SNHLY, CDR2 FYNNEI. J gave up 0 bases and V 5 bases, and 10 bases lay outside the gene matches. This CDR3 has 17 amino acids. The CDR3 loop reads CASSTSTGLRSYNEQFF. As DNA, the CDR3 is TGTGCCAGCAGTACCTCGACAGGGCTTCGCTCCTACAATGAGCAGTTCTTC.

The sample holds one count of this clone. At one end, the junction sequence differs from germline, possibly due to a read error. The V and J genes are TRBV29-1 and TRBJ2-3; the match to TRBD1 covers 7 bases. Germline assignment: CDR1 SQVTM and CDR2 ANQGSEA. The CDR3 totals 14 residues. This CDR3 is CSARPRGGTDTQYF. Written as DNA, the CDR3 is TGCAGCGCGCGACCTCGAGGGGGCACGGATACGCAGTATTTT.

The chain combines TRBV7-8 with TRBJ1-3, with a possible D match to TRBD1 (6 bases). Germline V gene sequence: CDR1 SGHVS, CDR2 FQNEAQ. The CDR3 consists of 14 residues. V lost 5 bases, J lost 0 bases, and 8 bases lay in between. CDR3 DNA: TGTGCCAGCAGCACAGGGAGCTCTGGAAACACCATATATTTT. Translation gives CASSTGSSGNTIYF.

The count of this clone is one. The chain employs TRBV6-4 and TRBJ2-4; 7 positions match TRBD2. The ends lost 2 bases at V and 4 bases at J; junction bases unmatched: 17. CDR1 and CDR2 from the germline V gene are MRHNA and SNTAGT. CDR3 length: 19 amino acids. The CDR3, as DNA: TGTGCCAGCAGTGACAAGGACCGGGACTACTTCTATAAGAAAAACATTCAGTACTTC. Protein product: CASSDKDRDYFYKKNIQYF.

The chain links TRBV4-3 to TRBJ2-3, with 13 bases lining up with TRBD2. The CDR3 loop spans 15 amino acids. Germline V gene lookup returns CDR1 LGHNA and CDR2 YSLEER. V lost 4 bases, J lost 6 bases, and 4 bases stayed unmatched. The DNA for the CDR3 is TGCGCCAGCAGCCCCACTAGCGGGAGGGTTGATACGCAGTATTTT. Protein sequence: CASSPTSGRVDTQYF.

Concerning this clone: The same CDR3 arises from other DNA sequences in this sample as well. This chain uses TRBV29-1 with TRBJ2-7; 13 bases fit TRBD2. V dropped 5 bases and J dropped 4; count of bases not matched to a gene: 2. Per germline, CDR1 SQVTM and CDR2 ANQGSEA. The CDR3 extends over 13 amino acids. The CDR3 region is CSVRTSGSYEQYF. DNA of the CDR3: TGCAGCGTTCGGACTAGCGGGAGTTACGAGCAGTACTTC.

The chain uses TRBV4-3 and TRBJ2-2, with TRBD1 as a possible D gene (5 bases). Between the trimmed V and J ends, which lost 0 bases and 6 bases, there was a span of 14 bases. Germline CDR1 and CDR2: LGHNA and YSLEER. There are 16 residues in the CDR3. As DNA, the CDR3 is TGCGCCAGCAGCCAAGACGCAGGGTATGGGGCCGGGGAGCTGTTTTTT. It codes for CASSQDAGYGAGELFF.

This chain connects TRBV16 to TRBJ1-2; tentative D call: TRBD1 (5 bases). The V gene's germline CDR1 is KGHSY and CDR2 FQNENV. Between the trimmed V and J ends, which lost 4 bases and 0 bases, there was a span of 15 bases. The CDR3 length is 16 residues. DNA for the CDR3: TGTGCCAGCAGCCCTCCGCAGGGTACGACTAACTATGGCTACACCTTC. Its protein product is CASSPPQGTTNYGYTF.

The chain uses TRBV19 and TRBJ1-2, with 9 bases aligning to TRBD1. V shed 6 bases, J shed 4 bases, and the junction held 9 bases outside the gene matches. This CDR3 spans 15 amino acids. The V gene's germline CDR1 is LNHDA and CDR2 SQIVND (reference sequence). The CDR3, as DNA: TGTGCCAGTAGATCGACCCGGGACAGGGTCTATGGCTACACCTTC. Residues: CASRSTRDRVYGYTF.

The CDR3 is CASSLLPRAGSGREQYF. CDR3 bases: TGTGCCAGCAGCTTGCTTCCCCGAGCGGGCTCCGGTCGTGAGCAGTACTTC. V is TRBV5-4 and J is TRBJ2-7, with TRBD2 as a possible D gene (6 bases). This CDR3 is 17 amino acids long. The V and J ends lost 1 base and 7 bases respectively, with 24 bases between them. Germline V gives CDR1 SGHNT, CDR2 YYREEE (reference sequence).

V usage is TRBV28 and J usage is TRBJ1-2; D is unresolved. Trimming pared 6 bases from V and 1 base from J, leaving 15 bases between. This CDR3 has 15 residues. The V gene's germline CDR1 is MDHEN and CDR2 SYDVKM. The CDR3 protein is CASRPVDQYNYGYTF. CDR3 in DNA: TGTGCCAGCAGGCCCGTTGATCAGTATAACTATGGCTACACCTTC.

This chain connects TRBV4-1 to TRBJ2-2, with 11 bases aligning to TRBD2. The CDR3 runs 15 residues. V gave up 4 bases and J gave up 10 bases; unmatched junction bases: 8. Germline-derived CDR1 and CDR2 are MGHRA and YSYEKL. The CDR3 nucleotides read TGCGCCAGCAGCCTTCTAGCGGGAGGTCAGGAGGAGCTGTTTTTT. As protein: CASSLLAGGQEELFF.